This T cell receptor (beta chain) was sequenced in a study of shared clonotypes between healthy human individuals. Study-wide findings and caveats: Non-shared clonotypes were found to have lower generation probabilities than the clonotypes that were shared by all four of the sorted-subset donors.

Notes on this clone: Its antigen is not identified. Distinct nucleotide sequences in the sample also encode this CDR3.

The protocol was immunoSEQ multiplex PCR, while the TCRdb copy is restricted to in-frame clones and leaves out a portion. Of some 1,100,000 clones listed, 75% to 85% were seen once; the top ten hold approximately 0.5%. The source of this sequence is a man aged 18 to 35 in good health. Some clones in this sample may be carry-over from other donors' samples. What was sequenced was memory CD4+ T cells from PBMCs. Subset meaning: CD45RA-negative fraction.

The DNA for the CDR3 is TGTGCCAGCAGCCTGGACAGCTTCTCCTACAATGAGCAGTTCTTC. This codes for CASSLDSFSYNEQFF. The chain links TRBV5-4 to TRBJ2-1, with D possibly TRBD1 on 6 matching bases. Germline V gene data show CDR1 as SGHNT and CDR2 as YYREEE (reference sequence). CDR3 length: 15 residues. V lost 4 bases to trimming and J lost 0 bases, with 11 bases between them. Based on the CDR3 plus reference TRBV5-4 and TRBJ2-1, the full variable domain is ETGVTQSPTHLIKTRGQQVTLRCSSQSGHNTVSWYQQALGQGPQFIFQYYREEENGRGNFPPRFSGLQFPNYSSELNVNALELDDSALYLCASSLDSFSYNEQFFGPGTRLTVL.